The 25 T cell receptor beta chains below come from one sample, sequenced in a study of neurological immune-mediated disorders. TCRdb processed the 5' RACE reads anew with MiXCR; each CDR3 protein has one entry. The sample contains over 50,000 distinct CDR3 sequences, roughly 4.9% of which appear only once. Sequenced: PBMCs. These receptor sequences come from a human donor with multiple sclerosis. The donor label of this sample is uncertain.

This clonotype has a count of ten or more. The chain uses TRBV5-1 and TRBJ1-4, with no clear D. Germline lookup yields CDR1 SGHRS and CDR2 YFSETQ. The CDR3 has 14 amino acids. Deletions cut 5 bases from V and 3 bases from J, with 11 bases between. The CDR3, as DNA: TGCGCCAGCAGTTTAATGGACCCTAATGAAAAACTGTTTTTT. Translation: CASSLMDPNEKLFF.

This clonotype was detected ten times or more. The chain couples TRBV7-2 to TRBJ1-1; TRBD1 might be the D (5 bases). The V gene's germline CDR1 is SGHTA and CDR2 FQGNSA. Deletions cut 1 base from V and 3 bases from J, with 9 bases between. CDR3 length: 14 residues. CDR3 sequence reads: CASSLGRGYTEAFF. The CDR3, as DNA: TGTGCCAGCAGCTTAGGACGGGGGTACACTGAAGCTTTCTTT. The variable domain in full, completed from reference TRBV7-2 and TRBJ1-1, reads GAGVSQSPSNKVTEKGKDVELRCDPISGHTALYWYRQSLGQGLEFLIYFQGNSAPDKSGLPSDRFSAERTGGSVSTLTIQRTQQEDSAVYLCASSLGRGYTEAFFGQGTRLTVV.

By sample fraction, this clonotype is large. The V and J genes are TRBV6-5 and TRBJ1-2, with 7 bases aligning to TRBD1. Per germline, CDR1 MNHEY and CDR2 SVGAGI. V was pared by 5 bases and J by 5 bases, with 11 bases of the junction left unmatched. This CDR3 is 15 amino acids long. DNA for the CDR3: TGTGCCAGCAGTCCGATGACCGGGACAGCGTATGGCTACACCTTC. It yields the protein CASSPMTGTAYGYTF.

This clonotype was counted many times. The V call is TRBV20-1, the J call TRBJ2-3, with D maybe TRBD1 (5 bases). V was clipped by 1 base and J by 2 bases, with 28 bases between them. Per the germline V gene, CDR1 is DFQATT and CDR2 is SNEGSKA (reference sequence). The CDR3 is 20 residues long. The CDR3 spells CSARGLPAGQRAQLTDTQYF. The CDR3 DNA reads as TGCAGTGCTAGAGGCTTGCCGGCAGGACAAAGGGCACAACTCACAGATACGCAGTATTTT.

This clonotype was observed many times. This chain's CDR3 is CASSPGPLGGQETQYF. CDR3 coding DNA: TGCGCCAGCAGCCCGGGACCTCTAGGAGGACAAGAGACCCAGTACTTC. The gene calls are TRBV5-1 and TRBJ2-5; the D gene could be TRBD1 or TRBD2 (5 bases each). The CDR3 is 16 residues long. V gave up 4 bases and J gave up 2 bases, with 18 bases separating them. CDR1 is SGHRS, CDR2 YFSETQ, per germline.

The sample holds many counts of this clonotype. The chain joins TRBV5-1 to TRBJ2-1; 10 bases are a match to TRBD1. CDR1 and CDR2 (germline): SGHRS, YFSETQ. CDR3 length: 18 residues. The trim removed 4 bases at V and 0 bases at J, leaving 10 bases unmatched. This chain's CDR3 is CASSPPGQGPRSYNEQFF. The CDR3 DNA follows: TGCGCCAGCAGCCCTCCGGGACAGGGGCCCCGCTCCTACAATGAGCAGTTCTTC.

This clonotype was seen at least ten times. V and J are TRBV5-1 and TRBJ1-1, with a tentative D call TRBD1 (5 bases). This CDR3 region has 15 residues. Looked up from germline, CDR1 is SGHRS and CDR2 is YFSETQ. V shed 4 bases and J shed 4 bases, with 17 bases lying between them. CDR3 protein: CASSTTVRGGTEAFF. Here the CDR3 DNA reads TGCGCCAGCAGCACAACAGTCCGGGGCGGCACTGAAGCTTTCTTT.

In this sample, this clonotype turned up many times. The CDR3 is CSALTKQGAYYNEQFF. CDR3 sequence (DNA): TGCAGTGCTTTGACCAAACAGGGGGCGTATTACAATGAGCAGTTCTTC. The chain links TRBV20-1 to TRBJ2-1; TRBD1 matches 9 bases. The germline gives CDR1 DFQATT, CDR2 SNEGSKA (reference sequence). The CDR3 is 16 amino acids. V lost 5 bases to trimming and J lost 4 bases; unmatched junction nucleotides: 12.

This clonotype was recorded at least ten times. The CDR3 nucleotides are TGTGCCAGCAGCTTTCGGCCGGGCCTCAAGGATGAGCAGTTCTTC. This translates into CASSFRPGLKDEQFF. The chain combines TRBV5-5 with TRBJ2-1, with D unresolved. Deletions cut 2 bases from V and 8 bases from J, with 17 bases between. This CDR3 spans 15 amino acids. Germline assignment: CDR1 SGHKS and CDR2 YYEKEE (reference sequence).

This clonotype occurred many times. The chain links TRBV24-1 to TRBJ2-1, with TRBD2 matching over 7 bases. The J segment lost 2 bases and the V segment lost 4 bases, leaving 7 bases of the junction unmatched. This CDR3 has 16 amino acids. Germline V lookup: CDR1 KGHDR, CDR2 SFDVKD. CDR3 DNA: TGTGCCACCAGTGACATCAGCGGGGTGACCTACAATGAGCAGTTCTTC. Its protein is CATSDISGVTYNEQFF.

The sample holds many counts of this clonotype. The chain recombines TRBV7-2 with TRBJ2-2; 12 bases are shared with TRBD2. The CDR3 totals 15 residues. V was clipped by 7 bases and J by 4 bases; unmatched bases: 4. Germline V CDR1 and CDR2: SGHTA, FQGNSA. In DNA form, the CDR3 reads TGTGCCAGCAACCTAGCGGGGGGGCCCACCGGGGAGCTGTTTTTT. It is translated as CASNLAGGPTGELFF.

This clonotype showed up many times. The chain recombines TRBV24-1 with TRBJ2-1, with 8 bases fitting TRBD2. V was pared by 9 bases and J by 5 bases, with 8 bases of the junction left unmatched. CDR1 KGHDR and CDR2 SFDVKD come from the germline V gene. CDR3 length: 14 residues. The CDR3 nucleotides read TGTGCCACCGCCCCCGGGCGGGGGGACAATGAGCAGTTCTTC. Its protein product is CATAPGRGDNEQFF.

This clonotype was detected many times. The chain carries TRBV10-3 and TRBJ2-7; 7 positions agree with TRBD1. CDR1 and CDR2 from the germline V gene are ENHRY and SYGVKD. Germline trimming cut 7 bases from V and 2 bases from J; bases unmatched to any gene: 8. The length of the CDR3 is 14 residues. The CDR3 DNA sequence: TGTGCCATCAAACAGGACAGGCTAACCTACGAGCAGTACTTC. Translated: CAIKQDRLTYEQYF.

This clonotype was recorded at least ten times. This chain links TRBV5-1 with TRBJ2-7; D is unclear. Germline V CDR1 and CDR2: SGHRS, YFSETQ. There are 13 residues in the CDR3. Trimming removed 0 bases from V and 6 bases from J, with 10 bases in between. The CDR3 nucleotides are TGCGCCAGCAGCTTGGAACTTCGCACCGAGCAGTACTTC. It is translated as CASSLELRTEQYF.

This clonotype occurred many times. The chain joins TRBV29-1 to TRBJ2-2, with D hard to call. CDR1 and CDR2 (germline): SQVTM, ANQGSEA. This CDR3 has 14 residues. V shed 3 bases and J shed 1 base, with 9 bases lying between them. This CDR3 is CSVEGRLNTGELFF. For the CDR3, the DNA is TGCAGCGTTGAGGGTCGGTTGAACACCGGGGAGCTGTTTTTT.

In this sample, this clonotype turned up many times. The chain recombines TRBV2 with TRBJ2-7; D is possibly TRBD1 (6 bases). The CDR3 sequence is 14 residues long. CDR1 SNHLY and CDR2 FYNNEI come from the germline V gene. V was clipped by 3 bases and J by 3 bases, with 12 bases between them. The DNA for the CDR3 is TGTGCCAGCAGTGAGCAGGGGCGGTACTACGAGCAGTACTTC. Translation: CASSEQGRYYEQYF. Full variable domain (outside the CDR3, taken from reference TRBV2 and TRBJ2-7): EPEVTQTPSHQVTQMGQEVILRCVPISNHLYFYWYRQILGQKVEFLVSFYNNEISEKSEIFDDQFSVERPDGSNFTLKIRSTKLEDSAMYFCASSEQGRYYEQYFGPGTRLTVT.

This clonotype was recorded at least ten times. The chain is built from TRBV9 and TRBJ2-3, with a tentative D call TRBD2 (7 bases). In germline, CDR1 is SGDLS, CDR2 YYNGEE. CDR3 size: 16 residues. V lost 0 bases and J lost 2, with 13 bases in between. The CDR3 DNA reads TGTGCCAGCAGCGTAGCCGGGGGGCCAATCACAGATACGCAGTATTTT. Encoded protein: CASSVAGGPITDTQYF.

The J gene is TRBJ2-5, the V gene TRBV2; possibly TRBD2 for D (5 bases). CDR1 is SNHLY, CDR2 FYNNEI, per germline. V lost 4 bases and J 3 bases, leaving 12 bases between the germline ends. CDR3 length: 14 amino acids. CDR3 sequence reads: CASSGDTGEETQYF. The DNA of the CDR3 is TGTGCCAGCAGTGGGGATACCGGGGAAGAGACCCAGTACTTC.

There are many counts of this clonotype. The rearrangement joins TRBV10-3 to TRBJ1-4; D is ambiguous. The CDR3 is made up of 16 amino acids. The V and J ends lost 0 bases and 4 bases respectively, with 12 bases between them. From germline, CDR1 is ENHRY and CDR2 SYGVKD. CDR3 nucleotides: TGTGCCATCAGTGAGTCGTATGGCAGCCATAATGAAAAACTGTTTTTT. Encoded protein: CAISESYGSHNEKLFF.

This clonotype was observed many times. This sequence joins TRBV5-1 and TRBJ2-1; D possibly corresponds to TRBD2 (5 bases). Germline assignment: CDR1 SGHRS and CDR2 YFSETQ. The CDR3 extends over 15 amino acids. The ends were cut back, 2 bases at V and 1 base at J, with 10 bases in the middle. The CDR3: CASSFSGVSYNEQFF. DNA of the CDR3: TGCGCCAGCAGCTTCTCCGGGGTTTCCTACAATGAGCAGTTCTTC.

This clonotype was seen many times. The gene calls are TRBV15 and TRBJ2-1; D may be TRBD1 or TRBD2 (7 bases each). This CDR3 has 15 residues. V shed 3 bases and J shed 8 bases, with 17 bases lying between them. In germline, CDR1 is LNHNV, CDR2 YYDKDF (reference sequence). The CDR3 loop is CATSRNRAGGDEQFF. The CDR3 DNA follows: TGTGCCACCAGCAGGAATAGGGCAGGGGGGGATGAGCAGTTCTTC.

This clonotype was detected many times. The chain links TRBV4-1 to TRBJ2-3; 13 bases map to TRBD2. Germline lookup yields CDR1 MGHRA and CDR2 YSYEKL. V dropped 0 bases and J dropped 1; count of bases not matched to a gene: 13. The CDR3 totals 21 residues. As DNA, the CDR3 is TGCGCCAGCAGCCAAGATCGCATTGAACTAGCGGGGGGGCGCCGCACAGATACGCAGTATTTT. Protein sequence: CASSQDRIELAGGRRTDTQYF.

Ten or more counts support this clonotype. The rearrangement uses TRBV20-1 and TRBJ2-7; D is possibly TRBD2 (5 bases). V was pared by 5 bases and J by 0 bases, with 14 bases between. This CDR3 is built from 14 residues. CDR1 is DFQATT and CDR2 is SNEGSKA in the germline V gene (reference sequence). For the CDR3, the DNA is TGCAGTGCTTTATCTCCGGGGAGCTCCTACGAGCAGTACTTC. It encodes CSALSPGSSYEQYF.

There are many counts of this clonotype. The chain employs TRBV2 and TRBJ2-7; TRBD2 aligns across 7 bases. V trimming: 4 bases; J trimming: 3 bases; junction bases outside the gene matches: 3. Germline lookup yields CDR1 SNHLY and CDR2 FYNNEI. The CDR3 loop spans 13 amino acids. CDR3 residues: CASSGEGGYEQYF. The CDR3 region has the DNA TGTGCCAGCAGTGGGGAGGGTGGCTACGAGCAGTACTTC.

This clonotype was recorded many times. This chain joins TRBV7-9 and TRBJ2-4; no firm D call. V was cut by 3 bases and J by 0 bases, with 6 bases left in between. CDR3 length: 14 residues. The germline V gene encodes CDR1 SEHNR and CDR2 FQNEAQ (reference sequence). The CDR3: CASSFLGAKNIQYF. The CDR3 DNA reads TGTGCCAGCAGCTTCCTAGGAGCCAAAAACATTCAGTACTTC.